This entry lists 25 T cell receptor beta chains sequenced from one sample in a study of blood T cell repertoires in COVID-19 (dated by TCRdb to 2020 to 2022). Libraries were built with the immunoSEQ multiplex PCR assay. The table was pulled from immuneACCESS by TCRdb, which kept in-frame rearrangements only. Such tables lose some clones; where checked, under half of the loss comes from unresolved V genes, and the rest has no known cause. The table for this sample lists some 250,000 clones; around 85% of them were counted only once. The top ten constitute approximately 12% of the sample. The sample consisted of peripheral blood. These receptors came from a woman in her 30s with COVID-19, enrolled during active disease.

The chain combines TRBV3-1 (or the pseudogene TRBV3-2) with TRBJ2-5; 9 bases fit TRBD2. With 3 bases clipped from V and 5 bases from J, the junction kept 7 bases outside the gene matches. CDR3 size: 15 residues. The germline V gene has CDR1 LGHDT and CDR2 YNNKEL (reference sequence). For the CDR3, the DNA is TGTGCCAGCAGCCACCGAGCGGGGGGCGGGGAGACCCAGTACTTC. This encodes CASSHRAGGGETQYF.

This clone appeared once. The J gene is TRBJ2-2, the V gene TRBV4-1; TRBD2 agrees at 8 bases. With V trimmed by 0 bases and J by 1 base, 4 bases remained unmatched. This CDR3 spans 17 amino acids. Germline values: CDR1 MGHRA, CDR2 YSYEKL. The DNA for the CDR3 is TGCGCCAGCAGCCAAGACGGTAGCGGGGTGAACACCGGGGAGCTGTTTTTT. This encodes CASSQDGSGVNTGELFF.

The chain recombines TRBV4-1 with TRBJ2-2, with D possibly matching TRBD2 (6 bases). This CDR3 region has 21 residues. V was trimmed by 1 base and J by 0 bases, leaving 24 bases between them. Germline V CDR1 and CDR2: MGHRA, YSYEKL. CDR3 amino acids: CASSQARLAQNWFANTGELFF. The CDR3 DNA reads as TGCGCCAGCAGCCAAGCGAGGCTAGCGCAGAACTGGTTCGCGAACACCGGGGAGCTGTTTTTT.

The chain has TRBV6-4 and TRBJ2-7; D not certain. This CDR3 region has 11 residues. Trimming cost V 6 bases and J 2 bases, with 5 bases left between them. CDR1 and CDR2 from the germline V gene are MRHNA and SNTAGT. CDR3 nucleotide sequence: TGTGCCAGCAGCCGGGCCTACGAGCAGTACTTC. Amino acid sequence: CASSRAYEQYF.

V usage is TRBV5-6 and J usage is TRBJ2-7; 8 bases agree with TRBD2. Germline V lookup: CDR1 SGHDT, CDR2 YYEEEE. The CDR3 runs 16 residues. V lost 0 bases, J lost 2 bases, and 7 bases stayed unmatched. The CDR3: CASSLDLAGPPYEQYF. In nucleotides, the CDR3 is TGTGCCAGCAGCTTGGATCTAGCGGGTCCCCCCTACGAGCAGTACTTC.

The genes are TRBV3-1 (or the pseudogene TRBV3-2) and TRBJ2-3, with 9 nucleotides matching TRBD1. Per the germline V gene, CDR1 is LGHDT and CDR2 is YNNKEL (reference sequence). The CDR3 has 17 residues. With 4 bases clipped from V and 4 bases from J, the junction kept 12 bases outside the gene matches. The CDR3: CASSLSFTGGRADTQYF. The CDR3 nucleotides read TGTGCCAGCAGCCTTTCTTTTACAGGGGGCAGGGCAGATACGCAGTATTTT.

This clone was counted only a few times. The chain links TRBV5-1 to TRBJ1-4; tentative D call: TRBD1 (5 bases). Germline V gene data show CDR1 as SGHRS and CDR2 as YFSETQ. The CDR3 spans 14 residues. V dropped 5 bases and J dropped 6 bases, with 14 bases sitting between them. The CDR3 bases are TGCGCCAGCAGGGGAGGGGAGACCGATGAAAAACTGTTTTTT. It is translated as CASRGGETDEKLFF.

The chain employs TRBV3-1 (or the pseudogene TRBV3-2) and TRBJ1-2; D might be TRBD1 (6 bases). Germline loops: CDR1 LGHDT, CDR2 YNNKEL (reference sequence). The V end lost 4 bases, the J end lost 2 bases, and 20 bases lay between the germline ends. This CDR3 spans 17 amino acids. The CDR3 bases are TGTGCCAGCAGCCCTCAGGGGCGTCGTTCGGGGAACTATGGCTACACCTTC. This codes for CASSPQGRRSGNYGYTF.

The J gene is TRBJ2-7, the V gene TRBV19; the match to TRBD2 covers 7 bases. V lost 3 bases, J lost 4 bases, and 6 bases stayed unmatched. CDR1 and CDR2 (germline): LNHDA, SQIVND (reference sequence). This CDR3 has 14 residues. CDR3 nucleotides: TGTGCCAGTAGTATGAGCGGGGCCGGTTACGAGCAGTACTTC. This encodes CASSMSGAGYEQYF.

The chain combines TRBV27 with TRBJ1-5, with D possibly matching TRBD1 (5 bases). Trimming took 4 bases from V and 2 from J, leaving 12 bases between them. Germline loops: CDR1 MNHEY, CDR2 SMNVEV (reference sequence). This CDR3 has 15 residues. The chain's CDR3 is CASSSAGGGNQPQHF. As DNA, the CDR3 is TGTGCCAGCAGTTCAGCCGGGGGTGGCAATCAGCCCCAGCATTTT.

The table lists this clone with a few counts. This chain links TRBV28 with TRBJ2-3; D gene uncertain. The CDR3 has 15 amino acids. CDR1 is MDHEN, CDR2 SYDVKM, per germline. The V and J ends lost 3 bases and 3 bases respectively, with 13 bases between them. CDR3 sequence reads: CASSLGWADTDTQYF. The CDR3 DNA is TGTGCCAGCAGTTTGGGTTGGGCCGATACAGATACGCAGTATTTT. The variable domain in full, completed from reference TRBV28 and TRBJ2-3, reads DVKVTQSSRYLVKRTGEKVFLECVQDMDHENMFWYRQDPGLGLRLIYFSYDVKMKEKGDIPEGYSVSREKKERFSLILESASTNQTSMYLCASSLGWADTDTQYFGPGTRLTVL.

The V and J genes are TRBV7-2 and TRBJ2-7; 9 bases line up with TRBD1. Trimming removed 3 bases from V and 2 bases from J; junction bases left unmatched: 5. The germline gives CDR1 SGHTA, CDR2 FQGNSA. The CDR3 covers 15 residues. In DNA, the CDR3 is TGTGCCAGCAGCTTTCGACAGGGGGGTCCCTACGAGCAGTACTTC. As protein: CASSFRQGGPYEQYF.

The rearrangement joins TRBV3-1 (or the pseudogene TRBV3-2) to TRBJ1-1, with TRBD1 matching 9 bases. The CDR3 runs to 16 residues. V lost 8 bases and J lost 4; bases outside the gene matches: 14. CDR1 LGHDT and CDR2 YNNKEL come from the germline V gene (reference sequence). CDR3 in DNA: TGTGCCAGCTCTACCGGGACAGGGATACGCGGCACTGAAGCTTTCTTT. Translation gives CASSTGTGIRGTEAFF.

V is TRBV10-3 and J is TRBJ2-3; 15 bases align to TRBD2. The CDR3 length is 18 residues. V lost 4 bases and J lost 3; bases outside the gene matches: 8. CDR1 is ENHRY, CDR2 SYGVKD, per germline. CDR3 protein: CAISGGLAGGPGTDTQYF. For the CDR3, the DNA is TGTGCCATCAGTGGGGGACTAGCGGGGGGCCCGGGAACAGATACGCAGTATTTT.

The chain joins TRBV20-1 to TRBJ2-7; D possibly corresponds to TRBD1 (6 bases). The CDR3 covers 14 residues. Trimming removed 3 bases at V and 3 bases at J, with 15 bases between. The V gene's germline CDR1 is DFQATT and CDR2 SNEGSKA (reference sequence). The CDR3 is CSASSQGKVYEQYF. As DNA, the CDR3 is TGCAGTGCTAGTAGCCAGGGGAAGGTCTACGAGCAGTACTTC.

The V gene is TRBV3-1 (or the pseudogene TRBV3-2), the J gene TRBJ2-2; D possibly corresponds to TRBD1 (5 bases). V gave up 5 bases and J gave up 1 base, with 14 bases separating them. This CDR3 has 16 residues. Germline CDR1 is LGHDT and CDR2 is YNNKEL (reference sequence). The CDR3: CASSSDPQENTGELFF. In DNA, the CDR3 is TGTGCCAGCAGCTCTGACCCACAGGAGAACACCGGGGAGCTGTTTTTT.

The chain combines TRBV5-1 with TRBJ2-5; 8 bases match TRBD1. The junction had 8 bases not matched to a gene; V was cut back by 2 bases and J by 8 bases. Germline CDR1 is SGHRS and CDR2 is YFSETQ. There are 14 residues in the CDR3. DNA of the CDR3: TGCGCCAGCAGCTTCGGGACAGGTGGATCCACCCAGTACTTC. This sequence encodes CASSFGTGGSTQYF.

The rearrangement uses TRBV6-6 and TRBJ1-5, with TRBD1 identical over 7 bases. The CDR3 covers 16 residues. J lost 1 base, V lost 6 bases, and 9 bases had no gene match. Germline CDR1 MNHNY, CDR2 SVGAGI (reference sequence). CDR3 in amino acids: CASRRETGLSNQPQHF. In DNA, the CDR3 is TGTGCCAGCAGACGTGAGACAGGGTTGAGCAATCAGCCCCAGCATTTT.

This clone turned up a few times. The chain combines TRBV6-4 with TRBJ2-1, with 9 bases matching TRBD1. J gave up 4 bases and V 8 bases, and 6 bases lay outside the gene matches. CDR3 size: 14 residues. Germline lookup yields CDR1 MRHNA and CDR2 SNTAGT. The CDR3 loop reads CASAGQGDYNEQFF. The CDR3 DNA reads TGTGCCAGCGCGGGACAGGGAGATTACAATGAGCAGTTCTTC.

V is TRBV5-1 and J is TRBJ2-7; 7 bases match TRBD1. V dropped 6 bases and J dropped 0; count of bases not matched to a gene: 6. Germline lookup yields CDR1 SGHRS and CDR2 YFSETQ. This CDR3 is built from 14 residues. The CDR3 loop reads CASNPGQSSYEQYF. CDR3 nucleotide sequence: TGCGCCAGCAACCCGGGACAGAGCTCCTACGAGCAGTACTTC.

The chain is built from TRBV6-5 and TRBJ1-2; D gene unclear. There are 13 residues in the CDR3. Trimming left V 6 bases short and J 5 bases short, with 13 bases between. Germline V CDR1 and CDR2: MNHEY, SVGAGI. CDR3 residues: CASRVSDLYGYTF. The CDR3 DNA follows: TGTGCCAGCAGGGTTTCGGACTTATATGGCTACACCTTC.

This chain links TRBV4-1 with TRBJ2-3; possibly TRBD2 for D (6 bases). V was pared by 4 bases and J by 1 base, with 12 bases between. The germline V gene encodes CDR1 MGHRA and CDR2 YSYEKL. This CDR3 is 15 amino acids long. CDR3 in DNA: TGCGCCAGCAGCCTGCGGGGTCCCGGCACAGATACGCAGTATTTT. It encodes CASSLRGPGTDTQYF.

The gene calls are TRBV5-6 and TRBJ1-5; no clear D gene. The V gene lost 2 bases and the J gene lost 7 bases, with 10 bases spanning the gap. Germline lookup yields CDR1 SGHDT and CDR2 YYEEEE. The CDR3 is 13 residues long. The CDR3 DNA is TGTGCCAGCAGCTTCGGTGCCATACAGCCCCAGCATTTT. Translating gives CASSFGAIQPQHF.

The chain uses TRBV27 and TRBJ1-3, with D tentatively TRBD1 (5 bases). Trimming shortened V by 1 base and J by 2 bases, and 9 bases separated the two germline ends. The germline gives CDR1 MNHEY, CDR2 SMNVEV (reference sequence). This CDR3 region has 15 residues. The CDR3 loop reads CASSLFPGAGNTIYF. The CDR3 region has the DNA TGTGCCAGCAGTTTATTTCCGGGGGCTGGAAACACCATATATTTT.

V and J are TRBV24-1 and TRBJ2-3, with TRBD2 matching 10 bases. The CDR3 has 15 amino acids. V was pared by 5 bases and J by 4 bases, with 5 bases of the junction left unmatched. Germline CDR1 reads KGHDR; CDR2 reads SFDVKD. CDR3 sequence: CATSAKRGGADTQYF. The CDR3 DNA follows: TGTGCCACCAGTGCAAAGCGGGGGGGAGCAGATACGCAGTATTTT.